The T cell receptor beta chain described here comes from a study of human T cells and chemical hapten exposure (dated by TCRdb to about 2021). Study-wide context: For sensitization, 2% DPC in acetone was applied to a roughly 2 cm by roughly 2 cm area of upper inner arm skin. The study tracked peripheral blood TCR repertoire changes in vivo during primary and secondary sensitization to the hapten diphenylcyclopropenone (DPC) in alopecia patients. Patch testing was performed on the upper back with Finn chambers containing 0.01% DPC, and the patch tests were scored after 6 days according to International Contact Dermatitis Research Group standards. Blood samples were taken from patients before sensitization (week 0) and then at 2, 6 and about 24 weeks after DPC sensitization. Weekly therapeutic DPC doses were additionally applied to the scalp of patients throughout the roughly 23-week study period. Alopecia areata with under or over 50% scalp involvement, alopecia totalis and alopecia universalis were represented in the patient cohort, which was mostly female. The libraries were sequenced as a pool, and the TCR yield per sample differed mostly because of small variations in library volumes within the pool. Blood for TCR sequencing was provided by twenty-nine alopecia patients at one to four time points (pre-sensitization, 2, 6 and 24 weeks). General findings and caveats noted by the study authors: DPC sensitization did not change the number of TCRs with a frequency above 1 in 1000, and there was no evidence of changes in global repertoire structure. Because all patients had alopecia, a presumed autoimmune disease, the immune response of the patients might differ from that of healthy individuals. Repeated subsampling changed both the strength of the expansion versus patch-test correlation and the threshold at which that correlation became significant. Patch test score correlated positively with the number of PT1 expanded TCRs, reaching significance at thresholds 8, 16 and 32 but not at 4. Compared with pre-sensitization or healthy control sets, expanded TCRs formed significantly more large CDR3 similarity clusters, which is consistent with antigen-driven responses.

This clonotype was counted a few times. No antigen is known for it. Per-base qualities were not stored, and no clone one base away is much larger. CDR1 and CDR2 are drawn from the germline V gene: SGHTA, FQGTGA. The CDR3 sequence holds 12 residues, the cysteine and phenylalanine included. The kept DNA is CDR3 alone, 36 bases in frame from the first base. The trim is 4 bases for V and 11 bases for J, with a gap of 14 bases between the germline ends. The method behind the library was RACE. Sequencer: NextSeq 500. During library preparation, unique molecular identifiers were attached to individual cDNA molecules so that TCRs could be counted in a quantitative, reproducible way. From each blood RNA sample, both TCR alpha and TCR beta chains were sequenced. The study's processing was this. The median number of TCRs per sample was around 100,000, ranging from about 20,000 to 750,000. The Decombinator software suite was used to annotate the V, J and CDR3 of the TCR reads. To make PS versus PT1 abundance plots, every sample was subsampled to the same number of TCRs (28,000). Expanded TCRs were defined as absent before sensitization and observed at least eight times at the 2-week time point. The public reads were reanalyzed by TCRdb: fastp trimming at Q25, MiXCR alignment, in-frame beta chains only. Merged by CDR3 protein, the rows form single entries marked with the most common genes and DNA. TCRdb, not the authors, supplied the V and J calls. Counted in this sample were 180,000 or so distinct CDR3 sequences; around 15% of them appeared once. The ten largest clones add up to approximately 1.5% of the sample.

What the time point label conveys for this sample: patch test 1, 2 weeks after DPC sensitization. This specimen's treatment or condition label, interpreted: therapeutic diphenylcyclopropenone sensitization with weekly scalp DPC. At each patch-test visit, blood was drawn before the patch test was applied. To be eligible, patients had to be aged 18 to 70, diagnosed with alopecia and judged suitable for DPC therapy, while pregnant patients were excluded. Unfractionated whole blood was collected in Tempus Blood RNA tubes, and total RNA was extracted from that blood. The V and J segments used are TRBV7-3 and TRBJ1-1, with an unclear D gene assignment. Source: whole blood, taken in connection with sensitization to the hapten diphenylcyclopropenone (DPC). This clonotype originated in a woman aged 25 to 39 with alopecia areata. Some clones in this sample may be carry-over from other donors' samples. The CDR3 is CASSSLNGGAFF. The sequenced DNA: TGTGCCAGCAGCTCCCTAAATGGTGGGGCTTTCTTT.